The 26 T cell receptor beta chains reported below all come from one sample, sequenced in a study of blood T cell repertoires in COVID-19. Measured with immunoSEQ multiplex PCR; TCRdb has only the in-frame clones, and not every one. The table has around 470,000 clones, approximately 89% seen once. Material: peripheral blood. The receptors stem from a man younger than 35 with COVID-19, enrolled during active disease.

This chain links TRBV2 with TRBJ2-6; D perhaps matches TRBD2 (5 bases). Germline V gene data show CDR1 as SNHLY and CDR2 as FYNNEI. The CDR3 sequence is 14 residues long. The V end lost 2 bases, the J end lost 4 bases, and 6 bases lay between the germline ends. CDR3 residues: CASSESGGANVLTF. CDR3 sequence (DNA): TGTGCCAGCAGTGAATCGGGAGGGGCCAACGTCCTGACTTTC.

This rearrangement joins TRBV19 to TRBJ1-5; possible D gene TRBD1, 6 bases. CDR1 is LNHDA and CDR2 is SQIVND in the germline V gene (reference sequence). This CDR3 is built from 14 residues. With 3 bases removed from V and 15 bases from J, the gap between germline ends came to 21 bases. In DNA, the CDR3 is TGTGCCAGTAGTATGGGGGCAGCCCCAACCCCTCCGCATTTT. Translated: CASSMGAAPTPPHF.

The CDR3 sequence: CASSESTATETQYF. The CDR3 region has the DNA TGCGCCAGCAGTGAGTCGACAGCCACAGAGACCCAGTACTTC. The chain couples TRBV10-1 to TRBJ2-5, with D possibly being TRBD1 (5 bases). The CDR3 is 14 amino acids. Trimming removed 0 bases at V and 4 bases at J, with 9 bases between. Germline assignment: CDR1 WNHNN and CDR2 SYGVQD (reference sequence).

Written as DNA, the CDR3 is TGTGCCAGCAGCCTCTTTGCGGACTACTACAATGAGCAGTTCTTC. This encodes CASSLFADYYNEQFF. The J gene is TRBJ2-1, the V gene TRBV5-6; a weak D match, TRBD2 (6 bases). Germline V gene lookup returns CDR1 SGHDT and CDR2 YYEEEE. The germline V and J ends were trimmed by 4 bases and 3 bases, with 14 bases remaining between them. This CDR3 comprises 15 residues.

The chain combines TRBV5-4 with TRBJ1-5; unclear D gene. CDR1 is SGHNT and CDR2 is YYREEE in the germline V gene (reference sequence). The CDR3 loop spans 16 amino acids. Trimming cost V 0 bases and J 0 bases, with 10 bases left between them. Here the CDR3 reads CASSLDGAYSNQPQHF. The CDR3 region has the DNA TGTGCCAGCAGCTTGGACGGAGCCTATAGCAATCAGCCCCAGCATTTT.

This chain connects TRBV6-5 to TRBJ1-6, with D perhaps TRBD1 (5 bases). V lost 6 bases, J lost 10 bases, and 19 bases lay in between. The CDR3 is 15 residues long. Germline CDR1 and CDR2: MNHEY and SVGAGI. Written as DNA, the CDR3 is TGTGCCAGCAGATCGTCAGGGTGGGGCTTCTCACCCCTCCACTTT. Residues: CASRSSGWGFSPLHF.

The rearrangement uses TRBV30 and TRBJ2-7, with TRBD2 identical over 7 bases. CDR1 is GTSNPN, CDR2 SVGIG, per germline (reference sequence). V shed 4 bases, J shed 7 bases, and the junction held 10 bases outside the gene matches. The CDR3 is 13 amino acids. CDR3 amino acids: CAWNRGEVEEQYF. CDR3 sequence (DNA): TGTGCCTGGAATCGGGGGGAGGTTGAGGAGCAGTACTTC.

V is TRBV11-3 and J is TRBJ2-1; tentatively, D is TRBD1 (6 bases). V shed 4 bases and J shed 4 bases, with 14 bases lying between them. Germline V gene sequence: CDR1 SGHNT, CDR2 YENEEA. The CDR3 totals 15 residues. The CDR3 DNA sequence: TGTGCCAGCAGCTCAAGGGGGAGCGGATACAATGAGCAGTTCTTC. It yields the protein CASSSRGSGYNEQFF.

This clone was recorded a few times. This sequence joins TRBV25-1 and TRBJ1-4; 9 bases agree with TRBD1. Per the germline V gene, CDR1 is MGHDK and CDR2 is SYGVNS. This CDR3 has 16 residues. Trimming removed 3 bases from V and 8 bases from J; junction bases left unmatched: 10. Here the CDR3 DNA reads TGTGCCAGCAGTGATTTAACAGGGGGCAGTCGGGAAAAACTGTTTTTT. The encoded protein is CASSDLTGGSREKLFF. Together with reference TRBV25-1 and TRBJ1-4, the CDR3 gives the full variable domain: EADIYQTPRYLVIGTGKKITLECSQTMGHDKMYWYQQDPGMELHLIHYSYGVNSTEKGDLSSESTVSRIRTEHFPLTLESARPSHTSQYLCASSDLTGGSREKLFFGSGTQLSVL.

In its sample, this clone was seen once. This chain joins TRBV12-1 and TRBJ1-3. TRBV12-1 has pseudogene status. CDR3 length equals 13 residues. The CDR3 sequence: CAPRGASGNTIYF. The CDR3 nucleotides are TGTGCCCCCCGCGGGGCGTCTGGAAACACCATATATTTT.

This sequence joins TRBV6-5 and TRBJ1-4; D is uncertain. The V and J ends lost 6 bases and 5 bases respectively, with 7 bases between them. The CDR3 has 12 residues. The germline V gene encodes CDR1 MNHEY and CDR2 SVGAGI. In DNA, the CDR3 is TGTGCCAGCAGCCAGTCGAATGAAAAACTGTTTTTT. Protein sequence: CASSQSNEKLFF.

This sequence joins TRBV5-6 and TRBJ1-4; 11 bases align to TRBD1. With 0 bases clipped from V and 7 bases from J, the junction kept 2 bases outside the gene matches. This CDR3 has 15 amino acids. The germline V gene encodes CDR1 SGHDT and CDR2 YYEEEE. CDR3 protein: CASSLVGTGGEKLFF. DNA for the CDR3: TGTGCCAGCAGCTTGGTAGGGACAGGGGGTGAAAAACTGTTTTTT.

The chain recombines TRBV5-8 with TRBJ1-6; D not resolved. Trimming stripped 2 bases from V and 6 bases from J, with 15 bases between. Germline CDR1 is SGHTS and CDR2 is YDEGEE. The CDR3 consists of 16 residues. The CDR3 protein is CASSFLAGITNSPLHF. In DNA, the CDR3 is TGTGCCAGCAGCTTTTTGGCGGGGATAACTAATTCACCCCTCCACTTT.

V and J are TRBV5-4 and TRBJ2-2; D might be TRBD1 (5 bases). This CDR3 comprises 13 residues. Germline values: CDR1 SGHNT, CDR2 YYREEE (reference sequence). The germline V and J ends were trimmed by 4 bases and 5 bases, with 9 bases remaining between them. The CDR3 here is CASSPRQTGELFF. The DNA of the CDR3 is TGTGCCAGCAGCCCGCGACAGACCGGGGAGCTGTTTTTT.

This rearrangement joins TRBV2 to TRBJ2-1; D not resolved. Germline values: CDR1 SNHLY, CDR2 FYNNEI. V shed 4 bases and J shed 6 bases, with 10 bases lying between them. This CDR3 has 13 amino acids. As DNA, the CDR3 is TGTGCCAGCAGTGCCGGAGATCTCAATGAGCAGTTCTTC. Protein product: CASSAGDLNEQFF.

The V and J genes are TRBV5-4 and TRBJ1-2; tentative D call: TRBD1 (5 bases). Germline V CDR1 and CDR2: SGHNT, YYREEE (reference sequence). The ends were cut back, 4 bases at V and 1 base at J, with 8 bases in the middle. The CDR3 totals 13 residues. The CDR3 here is CASSHDSNYGYTF. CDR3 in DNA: TGTGCCAGCAGCCATGACAGTAACTATGGCTACACCTTC.

CDR3 in amino acids: CASSSPRQGGTDTQYF. The DNA for the CDR3 is TGTGCCAGCAGTTCCCCGAGACAGGGGGGCACAGATACGCAGTATTTT. The chain joins TRBV28 to TRBJ2-3, with TRBD1 identical over 9 bases. The junction had 6 bases not matched to a gene; V was cut back by 4 bases and J by 1 base. The CDR3 has 16 amino acids. The germline gives CDR1 MDHEN, CDR2 SYDVKM.

The CDR3 DNA reads as TGTGCCAGCAGTGAGGAGGCCACTAACTACGAGCAGTACTTC. Its translation: CASSEEATNYEQYF. The J gene is TRBJ2-7, the V gene TRBV2, with D tentatively TRBD2 (5 bases). The V gene's germline CDR1 is SNHLY and CDR2 FYNNEI. The CDR3 loop spans 14 amino acids. Trimming pared 3 bases from V and 3 bases from J, leaving 12 bases between.

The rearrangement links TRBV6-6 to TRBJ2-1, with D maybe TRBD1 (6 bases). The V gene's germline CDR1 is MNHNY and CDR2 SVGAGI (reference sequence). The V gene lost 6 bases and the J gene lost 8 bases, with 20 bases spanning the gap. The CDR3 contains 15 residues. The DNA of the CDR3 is TGTGCCAGCAGACCACTACTAGGGGGAAAGGATGAGCAGTTCTTC. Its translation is CASRPLLGGKDEQFF.

The CDR3 nucleotides read TGTGCCAGCAGTTACTGGCAGGGTTACGAGCAGTACTTC. It codes for CASSYWQGYEQYF. This rearrangement joins TRBV6-5 to TRBJ2-7; tentative D call: TRBD1 (5 bases). This CDR3 is built from 13 residues. V lost 1 base and J lost 4, with 8 bases in between. The germline V gene has CDR1 MNHEY and CDR2 SVGAGI.

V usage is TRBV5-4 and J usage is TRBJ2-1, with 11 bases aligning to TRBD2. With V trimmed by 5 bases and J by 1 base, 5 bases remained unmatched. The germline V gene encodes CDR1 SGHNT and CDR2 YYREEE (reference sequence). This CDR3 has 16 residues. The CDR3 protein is CASSHSGGASYNEQFF. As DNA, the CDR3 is TGTGCCAGCAGTCATAGCGGGGGGGCATCCTACAATGAGCAGTTCTTC.

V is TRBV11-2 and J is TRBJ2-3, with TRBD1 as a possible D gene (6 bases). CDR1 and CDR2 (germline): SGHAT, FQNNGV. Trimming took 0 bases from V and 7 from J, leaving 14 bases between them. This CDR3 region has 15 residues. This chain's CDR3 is CASSLEGIGTNTQYF. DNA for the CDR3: TGTGCCAGCAGCTTAGAAGGGATTGGGACAAATACGCAGTATTTT.

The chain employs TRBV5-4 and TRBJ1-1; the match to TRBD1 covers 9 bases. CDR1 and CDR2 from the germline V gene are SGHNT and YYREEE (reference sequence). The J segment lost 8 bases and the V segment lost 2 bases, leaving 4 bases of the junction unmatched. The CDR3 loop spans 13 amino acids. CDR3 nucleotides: TGTGCCAGCAGCTTTTCGGGGACAGGGGAAGCTTTCTTT. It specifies CASSFSGTGEAFF.

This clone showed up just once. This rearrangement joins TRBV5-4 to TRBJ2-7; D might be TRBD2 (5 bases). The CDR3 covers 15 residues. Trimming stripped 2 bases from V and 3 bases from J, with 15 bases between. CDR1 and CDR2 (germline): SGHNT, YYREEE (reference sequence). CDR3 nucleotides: TGTGCCAGCAGCTTCGCGGGTCGCCTCGGCTACGAGCAGTACTTC. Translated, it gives CASSFAGRLGYEQYF.

The CDR3 sequence: CASSLTTGGGNTIYF. CDR3 bases: TGTGCCAGCAGTCTGACGACAGGGGGGGGAAACACCATATATTTT. The rearrangement joins TRBV27 to TRBJ1-3; 9 bases agree with TRBD1. V dropped 5 bases and J dropped 4; count of bases not matched to a gene: 6. Germline CDR1 and CDR2: MNHEY and SMNVEV (reference sequence). This CDR3 is built from 15 residues.

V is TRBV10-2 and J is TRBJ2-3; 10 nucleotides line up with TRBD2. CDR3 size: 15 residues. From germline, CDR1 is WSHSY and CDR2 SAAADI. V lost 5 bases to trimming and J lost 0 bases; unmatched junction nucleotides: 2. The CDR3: CASSRTSGSTDTQYF. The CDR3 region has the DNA TGCGCCAGCAGTAGGACTAGCGGAAGCACAGATACGCAGTATTTT.